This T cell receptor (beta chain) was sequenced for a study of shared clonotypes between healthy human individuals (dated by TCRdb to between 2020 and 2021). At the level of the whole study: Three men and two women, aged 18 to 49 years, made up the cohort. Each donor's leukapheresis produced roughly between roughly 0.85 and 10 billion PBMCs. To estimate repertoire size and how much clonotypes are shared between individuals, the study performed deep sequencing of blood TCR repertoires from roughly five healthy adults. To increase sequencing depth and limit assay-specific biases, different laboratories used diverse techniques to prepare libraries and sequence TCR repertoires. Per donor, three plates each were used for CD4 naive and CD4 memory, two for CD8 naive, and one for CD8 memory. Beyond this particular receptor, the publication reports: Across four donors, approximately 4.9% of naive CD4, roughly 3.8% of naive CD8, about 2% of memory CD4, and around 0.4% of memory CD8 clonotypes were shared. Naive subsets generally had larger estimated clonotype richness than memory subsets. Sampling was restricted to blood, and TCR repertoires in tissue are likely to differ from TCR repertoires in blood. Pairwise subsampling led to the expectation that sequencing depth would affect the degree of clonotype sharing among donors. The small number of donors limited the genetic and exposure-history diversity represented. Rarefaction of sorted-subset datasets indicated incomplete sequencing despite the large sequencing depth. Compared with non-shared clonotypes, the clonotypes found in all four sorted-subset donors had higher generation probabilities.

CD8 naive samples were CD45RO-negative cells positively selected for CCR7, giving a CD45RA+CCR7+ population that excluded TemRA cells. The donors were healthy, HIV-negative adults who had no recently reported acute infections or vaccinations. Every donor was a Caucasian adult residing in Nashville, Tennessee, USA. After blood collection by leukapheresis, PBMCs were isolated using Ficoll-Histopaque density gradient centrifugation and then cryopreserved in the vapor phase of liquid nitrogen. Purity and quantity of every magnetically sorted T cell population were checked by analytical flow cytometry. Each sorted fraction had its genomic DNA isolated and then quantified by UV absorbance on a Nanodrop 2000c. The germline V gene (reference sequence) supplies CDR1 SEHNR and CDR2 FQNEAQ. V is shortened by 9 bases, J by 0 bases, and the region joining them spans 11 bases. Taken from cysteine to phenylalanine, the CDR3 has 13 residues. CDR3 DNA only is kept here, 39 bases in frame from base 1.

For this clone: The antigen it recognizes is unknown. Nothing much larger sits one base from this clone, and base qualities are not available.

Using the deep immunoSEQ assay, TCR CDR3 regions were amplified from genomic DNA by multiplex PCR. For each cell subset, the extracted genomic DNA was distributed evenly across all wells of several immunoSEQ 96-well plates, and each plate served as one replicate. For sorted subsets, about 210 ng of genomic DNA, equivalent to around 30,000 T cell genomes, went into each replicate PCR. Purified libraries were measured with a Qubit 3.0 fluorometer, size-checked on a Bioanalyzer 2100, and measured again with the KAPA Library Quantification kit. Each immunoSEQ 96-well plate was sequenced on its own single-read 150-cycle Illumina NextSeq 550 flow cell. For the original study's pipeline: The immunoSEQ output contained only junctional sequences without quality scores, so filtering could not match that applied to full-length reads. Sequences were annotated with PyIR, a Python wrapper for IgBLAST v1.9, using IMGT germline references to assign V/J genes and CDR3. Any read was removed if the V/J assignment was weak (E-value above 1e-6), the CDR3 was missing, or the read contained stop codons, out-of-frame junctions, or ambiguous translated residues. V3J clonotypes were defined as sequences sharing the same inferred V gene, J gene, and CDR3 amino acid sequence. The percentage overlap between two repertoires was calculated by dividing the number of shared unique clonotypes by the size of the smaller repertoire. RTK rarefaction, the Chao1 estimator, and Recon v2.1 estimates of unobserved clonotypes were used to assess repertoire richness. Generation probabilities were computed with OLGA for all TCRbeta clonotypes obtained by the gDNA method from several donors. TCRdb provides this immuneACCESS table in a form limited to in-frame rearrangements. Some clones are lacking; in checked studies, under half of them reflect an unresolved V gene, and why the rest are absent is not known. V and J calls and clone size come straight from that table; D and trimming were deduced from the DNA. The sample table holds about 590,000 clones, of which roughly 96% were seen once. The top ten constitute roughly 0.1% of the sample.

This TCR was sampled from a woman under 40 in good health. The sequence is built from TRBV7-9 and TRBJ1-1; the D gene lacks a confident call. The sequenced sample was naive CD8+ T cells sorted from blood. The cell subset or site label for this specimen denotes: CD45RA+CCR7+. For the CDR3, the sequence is CASRNSLNTEAFF. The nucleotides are TGTGCCAGTCGGAACAGTTTGAACACTGAAGCTTTCTTT.